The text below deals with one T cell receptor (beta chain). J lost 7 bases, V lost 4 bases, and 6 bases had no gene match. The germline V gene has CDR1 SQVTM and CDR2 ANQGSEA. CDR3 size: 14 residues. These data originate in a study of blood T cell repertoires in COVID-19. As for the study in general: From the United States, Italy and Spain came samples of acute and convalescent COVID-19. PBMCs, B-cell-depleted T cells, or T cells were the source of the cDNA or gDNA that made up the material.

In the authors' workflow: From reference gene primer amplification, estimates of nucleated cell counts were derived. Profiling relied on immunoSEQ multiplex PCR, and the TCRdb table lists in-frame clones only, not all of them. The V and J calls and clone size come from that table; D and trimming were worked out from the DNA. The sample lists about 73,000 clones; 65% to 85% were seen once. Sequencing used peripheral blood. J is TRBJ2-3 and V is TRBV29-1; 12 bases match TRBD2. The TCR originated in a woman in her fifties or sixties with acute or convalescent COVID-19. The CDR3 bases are TGCAGCGTTGGGACTAGCGGGAACCTATATACGCAGTATTTT. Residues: CSVGTSGNLYTQYF.